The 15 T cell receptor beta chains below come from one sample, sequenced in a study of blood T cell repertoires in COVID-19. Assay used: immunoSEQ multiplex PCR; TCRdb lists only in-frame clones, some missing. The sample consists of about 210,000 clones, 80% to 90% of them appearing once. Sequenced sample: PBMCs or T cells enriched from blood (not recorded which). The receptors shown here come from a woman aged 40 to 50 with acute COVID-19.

CDR3 sequence (DNA): TGTGCCAGCAGCCTCGGGACTAGCGGGAGCGGATATGAGCAGTTCTTC. The encoded protein is CASSLGTSGSGYEQFF. This sequence joins TRBV11-2 and TRBJ2-1, with 14 bases matching TRBD2. Germline V gene sequence: CDR1 SGHAT, CDR2 FQNNGV. The V segment lost 5 bases and the J segment 8 bases; nucleotides outside the gene matches: 8. This CDR3 has 16 residues.

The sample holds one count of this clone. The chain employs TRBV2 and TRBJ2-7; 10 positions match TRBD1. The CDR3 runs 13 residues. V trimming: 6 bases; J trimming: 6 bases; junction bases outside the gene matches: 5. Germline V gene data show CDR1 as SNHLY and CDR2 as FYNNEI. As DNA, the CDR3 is TGTGCCAGCAGGGGACAGGGGTCGGGCGAGCAGTACTTC. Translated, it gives CASRGQGSGEQYF.

In DNA, the CDR3 is TGTGCCAGCAGCCGGACTAGCGGATACTACGAGCAGTACTTC. Protein sequence: CASSRTSGYYEQYF. The chain joins TRBV11-1 to TRBJ2-7, with 10 bases fitting TRBD2. The CDR3 loop spans 14 amino acids. CDR1 is SGHAT and CDR2 is FQDESV in the germline V gene (reference sequence). V lost 5 bases and J lost 3; bases outside the gene matches: 4.

The CDR3 here is CATSDPGTGNTGELFF. CDR3 DNA: TGTGCCACCAGTGATCCCGGGACAGGGAACACCGGGGAGCTGTTTTTT. This chain joins TRBV24-1 and TRBJ2-2; 8 bases align to TRBD1. CDR3 size: 16 residues. Unmatched junction bases numbered 3, after V lost 3 bases and J lost 1 base. Germline V gene data show CDR1 as KGHDR and CDR2 as SFDVKD.

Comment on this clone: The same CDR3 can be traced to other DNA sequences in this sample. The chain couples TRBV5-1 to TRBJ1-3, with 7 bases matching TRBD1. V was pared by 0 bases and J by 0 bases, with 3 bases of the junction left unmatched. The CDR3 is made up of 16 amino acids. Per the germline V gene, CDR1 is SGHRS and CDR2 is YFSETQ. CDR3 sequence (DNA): TGCGCCAGCAGCTTGGGGACAGGCAGCTCTGGAAACACCATATATTTT. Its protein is CASSLGTGSSGNTIYF.

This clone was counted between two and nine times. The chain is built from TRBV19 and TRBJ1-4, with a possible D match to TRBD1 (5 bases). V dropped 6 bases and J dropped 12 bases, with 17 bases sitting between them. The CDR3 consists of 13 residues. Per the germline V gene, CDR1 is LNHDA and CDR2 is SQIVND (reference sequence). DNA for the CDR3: TGTGCCAGTAGGAAGGGGAAGGATGTAGAACTGTTTTTT. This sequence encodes CASRKGKDVELFF. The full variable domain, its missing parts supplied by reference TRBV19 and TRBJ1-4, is DGGITQSPKYLFRKEGQNVTLSCEQNLNHDAMYWYRQDPGQGLRLIYYSQIVNDFQKGDIAEGYSVSREKKESFPLTVTSAQKNPTAFYLCASRKGKDVELFFGSGTQLSVL.

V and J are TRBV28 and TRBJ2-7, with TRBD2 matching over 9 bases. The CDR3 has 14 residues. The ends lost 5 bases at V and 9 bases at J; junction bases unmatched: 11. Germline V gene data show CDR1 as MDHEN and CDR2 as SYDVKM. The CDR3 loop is CASSPSTLSGRQYF. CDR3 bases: TGTGCCAGCAGTCCCTCCACCCTTAGCGGGAGGCAGTACTTC.

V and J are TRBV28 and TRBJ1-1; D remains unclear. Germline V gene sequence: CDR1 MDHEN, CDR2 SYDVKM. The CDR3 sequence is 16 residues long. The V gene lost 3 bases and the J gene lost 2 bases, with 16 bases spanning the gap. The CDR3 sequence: CASSFPIGRDNTEAFF. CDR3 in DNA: TGTGCCAGCAGTTTCCCAATCGGGAGGGATAACACTGAAGCTTTCTTT.

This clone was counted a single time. CDR3: CASSLTSGRPYEQYF. The CDR3 DNA reads as TGTGCCAGCAGCTTGACTAGCGGGAGACCCTACGAGCAGTACTTC. The chain combines TRBV5-4 with TRBJ2-7; 11 bases align to TRBD2. Trimming removed 1 base from V and 2 bases from J; junction bases left unmatched: 2. There are 15 residues in the CDR3. Germline V CDR1 and CDR2: SGHNT, YYREEE (reference sequence).

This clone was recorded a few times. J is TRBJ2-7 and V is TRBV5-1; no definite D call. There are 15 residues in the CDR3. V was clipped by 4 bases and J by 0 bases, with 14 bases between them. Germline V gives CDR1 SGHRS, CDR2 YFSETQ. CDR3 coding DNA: TGCGCCAGCAGCCCGACCCTAGGATACTCCTACGAGCAGTACTTC. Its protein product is CASSPTLGYSYEQYF.

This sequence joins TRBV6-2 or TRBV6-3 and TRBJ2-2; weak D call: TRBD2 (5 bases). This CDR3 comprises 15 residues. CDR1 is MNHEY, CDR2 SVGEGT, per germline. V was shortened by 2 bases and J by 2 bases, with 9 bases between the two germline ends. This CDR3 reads CASSYELVNTGELFF. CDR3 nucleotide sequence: TGTGCCAGCAGTTACGAACTAGTCAACACCGGGGAGCTGTTTTTT.

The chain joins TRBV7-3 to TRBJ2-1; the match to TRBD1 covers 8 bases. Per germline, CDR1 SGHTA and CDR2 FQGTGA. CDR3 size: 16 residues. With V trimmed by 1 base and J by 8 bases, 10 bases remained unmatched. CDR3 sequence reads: CASSLIPQGAFDEQFF. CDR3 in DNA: TGTGCCAGCAGCTTAATTCCCCAGGGGGCTTTTGATGAGCAGTTCTTC.

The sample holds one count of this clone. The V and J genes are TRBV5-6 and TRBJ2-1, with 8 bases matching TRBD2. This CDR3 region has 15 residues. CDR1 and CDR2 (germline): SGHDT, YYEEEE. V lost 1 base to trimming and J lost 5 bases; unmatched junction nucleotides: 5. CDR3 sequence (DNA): TGTGCCAGCAGCTTGTTCCTAGCGGGTAACAATGAGCAGTTCTTC. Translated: CASSLFLAGNNEQFF.

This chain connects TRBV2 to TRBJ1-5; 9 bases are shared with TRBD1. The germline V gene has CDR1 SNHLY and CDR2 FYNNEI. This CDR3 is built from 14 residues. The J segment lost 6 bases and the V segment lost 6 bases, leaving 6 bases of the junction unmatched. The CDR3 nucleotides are TGTGCCAGCAGGGGACAGGGTTACGGTCAGCCCCAGCATTTT. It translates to CASRGQGYGQPQHF. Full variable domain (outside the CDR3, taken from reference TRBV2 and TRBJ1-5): EPEVTQTPSHQVTQMGQEVILRCVPISNHLYFYWYRQILGQKVEFLVSFYNNEISEKSEIFDDQFSVERPDGSNFTLKIRSTKLEDSAMYFCASRGQGYGQPQHFGDGTRLSIL.

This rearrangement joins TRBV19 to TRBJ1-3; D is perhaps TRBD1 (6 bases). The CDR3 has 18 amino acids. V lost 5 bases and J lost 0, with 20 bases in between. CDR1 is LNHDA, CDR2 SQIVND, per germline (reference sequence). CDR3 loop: CASSPLRGQAGSGNTIYF. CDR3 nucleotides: TGTGCCAGTAGTCCCCTCAGGGGCCAGGCCGGCTCTGGAAACACCATATATTTT.